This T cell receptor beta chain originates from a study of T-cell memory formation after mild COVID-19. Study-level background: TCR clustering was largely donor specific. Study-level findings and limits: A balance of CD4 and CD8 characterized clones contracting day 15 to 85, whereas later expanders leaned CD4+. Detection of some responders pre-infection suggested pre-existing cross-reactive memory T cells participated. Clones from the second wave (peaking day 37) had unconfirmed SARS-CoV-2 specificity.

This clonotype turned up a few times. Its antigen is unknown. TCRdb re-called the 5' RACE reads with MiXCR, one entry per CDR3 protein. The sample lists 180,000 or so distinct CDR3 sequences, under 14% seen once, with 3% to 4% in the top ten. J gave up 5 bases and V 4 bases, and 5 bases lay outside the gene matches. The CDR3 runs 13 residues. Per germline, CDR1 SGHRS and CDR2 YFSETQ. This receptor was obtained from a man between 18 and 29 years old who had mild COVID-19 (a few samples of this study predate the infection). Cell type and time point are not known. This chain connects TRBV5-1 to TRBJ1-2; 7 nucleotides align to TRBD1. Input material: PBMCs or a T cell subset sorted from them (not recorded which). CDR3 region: CASSTQGGYGYTF. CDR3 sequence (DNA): TGCGCCAGCAGCACGCAGGGGGGGTATGGCTACACCTTC.